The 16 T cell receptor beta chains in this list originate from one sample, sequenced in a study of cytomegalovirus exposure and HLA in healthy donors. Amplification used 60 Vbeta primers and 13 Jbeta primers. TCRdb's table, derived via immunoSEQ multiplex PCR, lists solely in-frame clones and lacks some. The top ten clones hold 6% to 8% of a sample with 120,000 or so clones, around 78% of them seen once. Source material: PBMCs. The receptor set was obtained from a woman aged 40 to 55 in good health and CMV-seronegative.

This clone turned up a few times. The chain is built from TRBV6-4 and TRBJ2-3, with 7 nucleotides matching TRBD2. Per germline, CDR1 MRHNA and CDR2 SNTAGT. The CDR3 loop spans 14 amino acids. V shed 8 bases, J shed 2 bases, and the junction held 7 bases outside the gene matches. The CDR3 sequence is CASPGLGPTDTQYF. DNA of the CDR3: TGTGCCAGCCCCGGACTAGGTCCCACAGATACGCAGTATTTT.

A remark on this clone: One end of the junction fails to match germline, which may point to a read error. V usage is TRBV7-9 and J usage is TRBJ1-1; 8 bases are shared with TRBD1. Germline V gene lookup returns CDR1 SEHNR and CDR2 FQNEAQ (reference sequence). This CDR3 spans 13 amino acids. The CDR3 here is CSSSSTGDTEAFF. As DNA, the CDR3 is TGTTCCAGCAGCTCGACAGGGGACACTGAAGCTTTCTTT. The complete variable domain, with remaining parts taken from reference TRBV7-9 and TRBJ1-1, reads DTGVSQNPRHKITKRGQNVTFRCDPISEHNRLYWYRQTLGQGPEFLTYFQNEAQLEKSRLLSDRFSAERPKGSFSTLEIQRTEQGDSAMYLCSSSSTGDTEAFFGQGTRLTVV.

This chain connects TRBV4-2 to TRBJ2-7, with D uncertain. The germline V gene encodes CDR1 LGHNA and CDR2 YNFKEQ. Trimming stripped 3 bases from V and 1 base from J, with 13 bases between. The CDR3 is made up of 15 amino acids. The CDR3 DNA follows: TGTGCCAGCAGCCACGGTTTGGAGACGTCCTACGAGCAGTACTTC. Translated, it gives CASSHGLETSYEQYF.

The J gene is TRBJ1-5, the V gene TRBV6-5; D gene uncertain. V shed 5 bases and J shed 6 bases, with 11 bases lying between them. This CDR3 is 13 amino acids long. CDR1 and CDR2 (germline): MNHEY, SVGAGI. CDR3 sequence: CASSEATSQPQHF. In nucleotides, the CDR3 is TGTGCCAGCAGTGAAGCGACGAGTCAGCCCCAGCATTTT.

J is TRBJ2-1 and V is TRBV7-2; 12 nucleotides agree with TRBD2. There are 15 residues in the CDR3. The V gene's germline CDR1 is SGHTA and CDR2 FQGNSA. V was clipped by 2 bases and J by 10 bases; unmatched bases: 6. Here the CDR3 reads CASSLIPGTSGEQFF. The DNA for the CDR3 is TGTGCCAGCAGCTTAATACCCGGGACTAGCGGGGAGCAGTTCTTC.

CDR3 in DNA: TGTGCCACCAGCAGAGACTCAAGACAGGCCATCTATGGCTACACCTTC. It yields the protein CATSRDSRQAIYGYTF. The V call is TRBV15, the J call TRBJ1-2; D is possibly TRBD1 (6 bases). Germline V gene lookup returns CDR1 LNHNV and CDR2 YYDKDF (reference sequence). Trimming removed 0 bases from V and 4 bases from J, with 15 bases in between. The CDR3 totals 16 residues.

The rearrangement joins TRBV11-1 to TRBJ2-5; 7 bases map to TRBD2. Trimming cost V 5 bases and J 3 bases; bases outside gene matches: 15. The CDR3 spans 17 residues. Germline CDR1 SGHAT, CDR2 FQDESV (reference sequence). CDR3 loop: CASSPLWGEGSEETQYF. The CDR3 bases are TGTGCCAGCAGCCCCCTGTGGGGGGAGGGGTCAGAAGAGACCCAGTACTTC.

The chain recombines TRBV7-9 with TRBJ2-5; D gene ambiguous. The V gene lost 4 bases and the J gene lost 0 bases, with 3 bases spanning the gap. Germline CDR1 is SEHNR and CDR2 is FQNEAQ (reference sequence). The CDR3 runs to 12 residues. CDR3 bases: TGTGCCAGCAGCTCCAACCAAGAGACCCAGTACTTC. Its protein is CASSSNQETQYF.

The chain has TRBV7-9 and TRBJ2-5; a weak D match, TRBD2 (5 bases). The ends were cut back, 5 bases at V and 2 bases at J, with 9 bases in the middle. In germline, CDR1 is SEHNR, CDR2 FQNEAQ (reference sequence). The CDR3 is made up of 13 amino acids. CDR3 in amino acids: CASSPSSQETQYF. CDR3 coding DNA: TGTGCCAGCAGCCCTAGCTCACAAGAGACCCAGTACTTC.

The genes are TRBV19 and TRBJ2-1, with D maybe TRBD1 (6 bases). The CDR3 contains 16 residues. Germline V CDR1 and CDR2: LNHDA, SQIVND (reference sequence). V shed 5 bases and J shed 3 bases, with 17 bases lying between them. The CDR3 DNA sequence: TGTGCCAGTAGTGCAGGGGAGAGGGCCCACTACAATGAGCAGTTCTTC. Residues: CASSAGERAHYNEQFF.

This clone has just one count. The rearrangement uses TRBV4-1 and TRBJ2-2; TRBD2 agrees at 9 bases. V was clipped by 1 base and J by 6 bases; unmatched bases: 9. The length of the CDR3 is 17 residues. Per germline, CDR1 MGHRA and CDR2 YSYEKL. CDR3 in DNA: TGCGCCAGCAGCCAAGGTCGCCTAGCGGGACCCGCCGGGGAGCTGTTTTTT. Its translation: CASSQGRLAGPAGELFF.

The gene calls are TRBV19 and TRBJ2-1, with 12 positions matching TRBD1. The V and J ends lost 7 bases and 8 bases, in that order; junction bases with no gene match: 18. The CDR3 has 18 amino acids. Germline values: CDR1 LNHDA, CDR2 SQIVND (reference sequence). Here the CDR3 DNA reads TGTGCCAGTAAAAGGGGGGGGGACAGGGGGCTGTTGGGGGATGAGCAGTTCTTC. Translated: CASKRGGDRGLLGDEQFF.

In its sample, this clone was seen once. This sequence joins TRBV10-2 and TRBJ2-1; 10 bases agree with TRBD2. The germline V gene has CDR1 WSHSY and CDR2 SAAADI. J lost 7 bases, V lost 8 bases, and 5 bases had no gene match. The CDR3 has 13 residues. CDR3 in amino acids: CASLLAGDNEQFF. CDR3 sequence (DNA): TGCGCCAGCCTTCTAGCGGGAGATAATGAGCAGTTCTTC.

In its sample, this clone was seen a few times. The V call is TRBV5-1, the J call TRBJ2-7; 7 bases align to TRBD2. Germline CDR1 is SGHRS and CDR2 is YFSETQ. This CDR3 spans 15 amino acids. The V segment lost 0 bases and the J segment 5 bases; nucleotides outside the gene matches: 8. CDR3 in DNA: TGCGCCAGCAGCTTGGGACCCGCGGGAGACGACGAGCAGTACTTC. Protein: CASSLGPAGDDEQYF. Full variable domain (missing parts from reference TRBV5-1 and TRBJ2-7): KAGVTQTPRYLIKTRGQQVTLSCSPISGHRSVSWYQQTPGQGLQFLFEYFSETQRNKGNFPGRFSGRQFSNSRSEMNVSTLELGDSALYLCASSLGPAGDDEQYFGPGTRLTVT.

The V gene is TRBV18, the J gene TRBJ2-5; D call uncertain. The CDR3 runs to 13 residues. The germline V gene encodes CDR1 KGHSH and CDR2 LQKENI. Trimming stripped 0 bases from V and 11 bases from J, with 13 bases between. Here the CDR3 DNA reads TGTGCCAGCTCACCACCGGCTAAAAAGGAGCAGTACTTC. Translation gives CASSPPAKKEQYF.

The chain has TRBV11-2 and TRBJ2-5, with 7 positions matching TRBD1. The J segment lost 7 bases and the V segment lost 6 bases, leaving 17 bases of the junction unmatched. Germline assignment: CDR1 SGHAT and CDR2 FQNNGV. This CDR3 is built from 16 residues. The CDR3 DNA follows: TGTGCCAGCAGTTATACCCGCGGACAGGCCAGACGGACCCAGTACTTC. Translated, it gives CASSYTRGQARRTQYF.